A selection of T cell receptor beta chains follows, all from one sample in a study of blood T cell repertoires in COVID-19. Profiling relied on immunoSEQ multiplex PCR, and the TCRdb table lists in-frame clones only, not all of them. Among about 190,000 clones listed, over 80% were seen once. The sample comprised peripheral blood. These receptors came from a woman aged 55 to 70 with COVID-19, enrolled during active disease. Each CDR3 is given with its conserved first and last residue. The D gene is left open where the match is weak. Clone size is given for some rows only: seen once, a few or many times, or a class if the clone is expanded.

d_call j_call v_call clone_size cdr3_nt cdr3_aa
NA TRBJ1-4 TRBV4-2 NA TGTGCCAGCAGCCAAGGAGTATCGGGAGAACCTAATGAAAAACTGTTTTTT CASSQGVSGEPNEKLFF
NA TRBJ2-1 TRBV6-5 NA TGTGCCAGCAGTTACTCGGGGGGAGGTAGGATGGGTGAGCAGTTCTTC CASSYSGGGRMGEQFF
TRBD1 TRBJ1-5 TRBV4-1 NA TGCGCCAGCAGCCTCGGGACAGGGGGCGGTAATCAGCCCCAGCATTTT CASSLGTGGGNQPQHF
NA TRBJ2-7 TRBV18 NA NA CASSFGQGYEQYF
TRBD1 TRBJ1-2 TRBV30 NA TGTGCCTGGGACAGGGGGCAAGGCTACACCTTC CAWDRGQGYTF
NA TRBJ1-6 TRBV6-1 few TGTGCCAGCAGTGAGGTAGGGGTTATGTCACCCCTCCACTTT CASSEVGVMSPLHF
NA TRBJ2-7 TRBV4-2 NA TGTGCCAGCAGCCAAGTAGCTAGCGCCAACTACGAGCAGTACTTC CASSQVASANYEQYF
TRBD2 TRBJ2-2 TRBV7-9 NA TGTGCCAGCATTAGCGGGGGGCACACCGGGGAGCTGTTTTTT CASISGGHTGELFF
TRBD2 TRBJ2-1 TRBV19 NA TGTGCCAGTAGTATAGACGCTAGCGGGGGGCATATCTACAATGAGCAGTTCTTC CASSIDASGGHIYNEQFF
TRBD2 TRBJ2-1 TRBV24-1 NA TGTGCCACCAGTGACCCAGGACTAGCGGGGGGGAGGGAGCAGTTCTTC CATSDPGLAGGREQFF
TRBD1 TRBJ2-1 TRBV3-1/TRBV3-2 NA TGTGCCAGCAGCCCCGCCTCGGGACAGGCCTACAATGAGCAGTTCTTC CASSPASGQAYNEQFF
TRBD1 TRBJ1-1 TRBV5-1 NA TGCGCCAGCAAGTTTAGACAGGGGAACACTGAAGCTTTCTTT CASKFRQGNTEAFF
TRBD2 TRBJ2-7 TRBV20-1 NA TGCAGTGCTAGTGGCGGGAGGAGGTACGAGCAGTACTTC CSASGGRRYEQYF
NA TRBJ1-3 TRBV19 NA TGTGCCAGTAGCCCCAATCCGTGGACAGCTGGAAACACCATATATTTT CASSPNPWTAGNTIYF
TRBD2 TRBJ2-7 TRBV7-2 NA TGTGCCAGCAGCTTAGCCCTCACTAGCGGGAGGGCCTCGGGGTACTACGAGCAGTACTTC CASSLALTSGRASGYYEQYF
NA TRBJ1-2 TRBV5-1 NA TGCGCCAGCAGCTTGGACGGTTCTAACTATGGCTACACCTTC CASSLDGSNYGYTF